This entry features one TCR beta chain sequence. Its antigen is currently unknown. These data belong to a study of regulatory T cells in long-lasting Graves disease. Background on the study: For under 3 months, newly diagnosed Graves' patients had been taking antithyroid drugs.

The time point denotes: newly diagnosed GD, antithyroid drugs for less than 3 months. From RNA extracted from PBMCs, the TCR library was made. Regarding the study as a whole: Persistent disease favored TRBV28, TRBJ1-2 and TRBJ2-5. Small numbers of samples may have cut accuracy. The TCR repertoire of persistent Graves' patients was less diverse than that of newly diagnosed ones.

Library construction for TCR beta used iRepertoire HTBI primers and Arm-PCR of CDR3 regions. TCRdb fed the multiplex PCR reads into MiXCR, producing one record per CDR3 protein. The profile shows around 420,000 distinct CDR3 sequences, around 16% of them singletons. This CDR3 contains 15 residues. Germline V gene lookup returns CDR1 SGHNT and CDR2 YYREEE (reference sequence). V lost 4 bases, J lost 1 base, and 6 bases stayed unmatched. This chain uses TRBV5-4 with TRBJ1-1; 8 positions match TRBD1. The input for sequencing was peripheral blood mononuclear cells (PBMCs), taken at new diagnosis, from a patient treated with antithyroid drugs. The receptor's source is a female donor with Graves disease. This CDR3 reads CASSGGTGPNTEAFF. The CDR3 coding sequence is TGTGCCAGCAGCGGGGGGACAGGACCGAACACTGAAGCTTTCTTT.